These 9 T cell receptor beta chains share one sample of origin, sequenced in a study of T cell responses to AZD1222 COVID-19 vaccine. The table came from immunoSEQ multiplex PCR; TCRdb's copy has only in-frame clones and leaves some out. The sample yields about 150,000 clones, 80% to 95% seen once. This material consisted of peripheral blood, taken on day 0 of AZD1222 vaccination. These receptor sequences come from an adult in good health.

This clone appeared once. This sequence joins TRBV19 and TRBJ2-3, with D unclear. Per the germline V gene, CDR1 is LNHDA and CDR2 is SQIVND (reference sequence). With 2 bases removed from V and 4 bases from J, the gap between germline ends came to 10 bases. The length of the CDR3 is 14 residues. Here the CDR3 reads CASSIFQPPDTQYF. The CDR3, as DNA: TGTGCCAGTAGTATATTCCAGCCGCCAGATACGCAGTATTTT.

The V and J genes are TRBV7-2 and TRBJ2-3; D remains unclear. The germline V gene has CDR1 SGHTA and CDR2 FQGNSA. This CDR3 is 14 amino acids long. V was shortened by 5 bases and J by 6 bases, with 15 bases between the two germline ends. The CDR3 loop is CASSLNKLGDTQYF. The CDR3 DNA reads as TGTGCCAGCAGCCTCAATAAGTTAGGGGATACGCAGTATTTT.

This sequence joins TRBV5-1 and TRBJ2-1; 12 nucleotides match TRBD2. J was trimmed by 0 bases and V by 4 bases; bases with no gene match: 5. This CDR3 comprises 17 residues. The V gene's germline CDR1 is SGHRS and CDR2 YFSETQ. The CDR3 spells CASSRGLAGSSYNEQFF. The CDR3 bases are TGCGCCAGCAGCCGAGGACTAGCGGGGAGCTCCTACAATGAGCAGTTCTTC. The variable domain in full, completed from reference TRBV5-1 and TRBJ2-1, reads KAGVTQTPRYLIKTRGQQVTLSCSPISGHRSVSWYQQTPGQGLQFLFEYFSETQRNKGNFPGRFSGRQFSNSRSEMNVSTLELGDSALYLCASSRGLAGSSYNEQFFGPGTRLTVL.

This chain joins TRBV27 and TRBJ1-2, with D perhaps TRBD1 (6 bases). Per the germline V gene, CDR1 is MNHEY and CDR2 is SMNVEV (reference sequence). CDR3 length equals 14 residues. Trimming took 4 bases from V and 4 from J, leaving 13 bases between them. The chain's CDR3 is CASSYQGRGYGYTF. The CDR3 nucleotides read TGTGCCAGCAGTTATCAGGGGCGCGGCTATGGCTACACCTTC.

This rearrangement joins TRBV4-1 to TRBJ2-7; a weak D match, TRBD2 (6 bases). The CDR3 covers 15 residues. The V end lost 1 base, the J end lost 0 bases, and 10 bases lay between the germline ends. The germline gives CDR1 MGHRA, CDR2 YSYEKL. In DNA form, the CDR3 reads TGCGCCAGCAGCCAAGGACGGGAGTTCTCCTACGAGCAGTACTTC. Amino acids: CASSQGREFSYEQYF.

The chain combines TRBV20-1 with TRBJ2-4; no firm D call. Trimming left V 5 bases short and J 7 bases short, with 9 bases between. From germline, CDR1 is DFQATT and CDR2 SNEGSKA (reference sequence). The CDR3 is 11 residues long. Written as DNA, the CDR3 is TGCAGTGCTCCTAGGCGGAACATTCAGTACTTC. This translates into CSAPRRNIQYF.

V gene TRBV4-2 combines with J gene TRBJ1-5; D uncertain. V was pared by 2 bases and J by 0 bases, with 8 bases between. The CDR3 has 15 residues. From germline, CDR1 is LGHNA and CDR2 YNFKEQ. This CDR3 is CASSQLENSNQPQHF. In nucleotides, the CDR3 is TGTGCCAGCAGCCAACTAGAAAATAGCAATCAGCCCCAGCATTTT.

The chain joins TRBV19 to TRBJ2-1; no firm D call. V was pared by 3 bases and J by 5 bases, with 8 bases between. CDR1 is LNHDA and CDR2 is SQIVND in the germline V gene (reference sequence). The CDR3 extends over 13 amino acids. In DNA, the CDR3 is TGTGCCAGTAGTATCTACACAGACAATGAGCAGTTCTTC. This encodes CASSIYTDNEQFF.

The CDR3 region has the DNA TGCGCCAGCAGCTTGGGACTAGCGGGGGGGCGAATATCCTACGAGCAGTACTTC. As protein: CASSLGLAGGRISYEQYF. This rearrangement joins TRBV5-1 to TRBJ2-7; 14 nucleotides match TRBD2. This CDR3 region has 18 residues. V shed 0 bases, J shed 1 base, and the junction held 6 bases outside the gene matches. Germline-derived CDR1 and CDR2 are SGHRS and YFSETQ.